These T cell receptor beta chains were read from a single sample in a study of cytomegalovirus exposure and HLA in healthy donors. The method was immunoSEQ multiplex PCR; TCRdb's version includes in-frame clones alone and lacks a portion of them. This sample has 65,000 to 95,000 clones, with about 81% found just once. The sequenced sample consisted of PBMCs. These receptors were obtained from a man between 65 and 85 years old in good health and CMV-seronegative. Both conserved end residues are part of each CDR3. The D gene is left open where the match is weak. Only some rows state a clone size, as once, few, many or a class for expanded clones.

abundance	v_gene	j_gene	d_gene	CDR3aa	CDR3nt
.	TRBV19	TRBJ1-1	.	CASSRPGVGTEAFF	TGTGCCAGTAGCCGGCCCGGGGTCGGCACTGAAGCTTTCTTT
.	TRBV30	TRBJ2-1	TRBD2	CAWTSGSYNEQFF	TGTGCCTGGACTAGCGGATCCTACAATGAGCAGTTCTTC
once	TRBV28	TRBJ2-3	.	CASSLGTSGDTQYF	TGTGCCAGCAGTTTGGGGACATCCGGAGATACGCAGTATTTT
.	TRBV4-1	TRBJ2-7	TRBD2	CASSQAPSGSSYEQYF	TGCGCCAGCAGCCAAGCTCCTAGCGGGAGTTCCTACGAGCAGTACTTC
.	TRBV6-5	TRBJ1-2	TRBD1	CASSALGQLAEGYTF	TGTGCCAGCAGTGCGCTGGGACAGTTGGCGGAAGGCTACACCTTC
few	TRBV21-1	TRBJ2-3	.	CATSGTATPDTQYF	TGTGCCACTTCCGGGACAGCTACCCCAGATACGCAGTATTTT
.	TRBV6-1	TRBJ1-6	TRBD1	CASRGQLNSPLHF	TGTGCCAGCAGGGGACAGCTTAATTCACCCCTCCACTTT
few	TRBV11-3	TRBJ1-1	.	CASSLDGNTEAFF	TGTGCCAGCAGCTTAGACGGGAACACTGAAGCTTTCTTT
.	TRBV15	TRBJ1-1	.	CATSRERGPGGGGTEAFF	TGTGCCACCAGCAGAGAGAGGGGCCCGGGAGGTGGGGGTACTGAAGCTTTCTTT
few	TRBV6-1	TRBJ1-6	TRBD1	CASSVRGNSPLHF	TGTGCCAGCAGCGTCAGGGGGAATTCACCCCTCCACTTT
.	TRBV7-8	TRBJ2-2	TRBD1	CASSSTGTGDTGELFF	TGTGCCAGCAGCTCAACCGGGACAGGGGACACCGGGGAGCTGTTTTTT
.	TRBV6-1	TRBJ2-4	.	CASRDLTQGINIQYF	TGTGCCAGCAGGGATTTGACCCAGGGTATCAACATTCAGTACTTC
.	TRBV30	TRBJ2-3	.	CAWRASTDTQYF	TGTGCCTGGAGAGCTAGCACAGATACGCAGTATTTT
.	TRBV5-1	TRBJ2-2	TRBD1	CASSLGTGNTGELFF	TGCGCCAGCAGCTTGGGGACAGGGAACACCGGGGAGCTGTTTTTT
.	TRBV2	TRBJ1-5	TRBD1	CASRDRERVQPQHF	TGTGCCAGCAGAGACAGGGAAAGGGTACAGCCCCAGCATTTT
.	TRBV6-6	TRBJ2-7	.	CASSGELGASEYF	TGTGCCAGCAGTGGGGAGTTGGGGGCCAGCGAGTACTTC
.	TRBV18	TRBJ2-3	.	CASSPQHRGTDTQYF	TGTGCCAGCTCACCACAGCATCGGGGCACAGATACGCAGTATTTT
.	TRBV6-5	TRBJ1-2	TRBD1	CASSLAGGGYTF	TGTGCCAGCAGTCTTGCAGGGGGTGGCTACACCTTC
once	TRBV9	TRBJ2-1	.	CASSVAGDANEQFF	TGTGCCAGCAGCGTAGCGGGAGATGCCAATGAGCAGTTCTTC
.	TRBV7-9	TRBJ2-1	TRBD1	CASSLGQGPYNEQFF	TGTGCCAGCAGCTTAGGACAGGGACCCTACAATGAGCAGTTCTTC
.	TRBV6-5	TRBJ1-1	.	CASSRQPKGYTEAFF	TGTGCCAGCAGTCGACAGCCCAAGGGATACACTGAAGCTTTCTTT
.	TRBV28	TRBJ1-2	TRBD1	CASRSGGTAGYGYTF	TGTGCCAGCAGGTCGGGCGGGACAGCTGGCTATGGCTACACCTTC
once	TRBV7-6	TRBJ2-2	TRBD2	CASSFSAGGTGELFF	TGTGCCAGCAGCTTCTCAGCGGGGGGCACCGGGGAGCTGTTTTTT
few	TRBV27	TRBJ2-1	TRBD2	CASSSRSGGGIEQFF	TGTGCCAGCAGTTCCAGATCGGGCGGGGGGATTGAGCAGTTCTTC
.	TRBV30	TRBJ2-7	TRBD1	CAWSVWGQGDSYEQYF	TGTGCCTGGAGTGTATGGGGACAGGGCGACTCCTACGAGCAGTACTTC
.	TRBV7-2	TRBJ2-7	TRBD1	CASSLAAGTGEYEQYF	TGTGCCAGCAGCTTAGCTGCCGGGACAGGGGAGTACGAGCAGTACTTC
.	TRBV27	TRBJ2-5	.	CASSLTPNRGETQYF	TGTGCCAGCAGTTTAACACCTAATCGAGGGGAGACCCAGTACTTC
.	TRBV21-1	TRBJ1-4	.	CASSNLTGANEKLFF	TGTGCCAGCAGCAACTTGACAGGCGCTAATGAAAAACTGTTTTTT
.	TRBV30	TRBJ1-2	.	CAWTSWGDGYTF	TGTGCCTGGACATCGTGGGGGGATGGCTACACCTTC
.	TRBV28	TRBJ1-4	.	CASSPSTGRNEKLFF	TGTGCCAGCAGTCCCAGCACAGGGCGGAATGAAAAACTGTTTTTT
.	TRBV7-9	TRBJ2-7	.	CASSLVAGTYEQYF	TGTGCCAGCAGCTTAGTGGCGGGAACCTACGAGCAGTACTTC
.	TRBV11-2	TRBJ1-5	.	CASSLGPNSNQPQHF	TGTGCCAGCAGCTTAGGGCCCAATAGCAATCAGCCCCAGCATTTT
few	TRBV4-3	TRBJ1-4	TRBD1	CASSQGDRGNEKLFF	TGCGCCAGCAGCCAGGGGGACAGGGGGAATGAAAAACTGTTTTTT
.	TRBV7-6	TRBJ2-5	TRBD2	CASSLGTSGSETQYF	TGTGCCAGCAGCTTAGGAACTAGCGGGAGTGAGACCCAGTACTTC
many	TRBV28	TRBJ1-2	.	CASNAGLGGYTF	TGTGCCAGCAACGCGGGGCTGGGTGGCTACACCTTC
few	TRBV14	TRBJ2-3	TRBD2	CASSQVWLAGSTDTQYF	TGTGCCAGCAGCCAAGTATGGCTAGCGGGTAGCACAGATACGCAGTATTTT
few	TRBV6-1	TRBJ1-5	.	CASSVNFPYSNQPQHF	TGTGCCAGCAGTGTAAACTTCCCATATAGCAATCAGCCCCAGCATTTT
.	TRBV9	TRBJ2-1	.	CASSDPSEPFF	TGTGCCAGCAGCGACCCTTCTGAGCCGTTCTTC
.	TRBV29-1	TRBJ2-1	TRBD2	CSVSGLAGAPSSYNEQFF	TGCAGCGTTTCAGGACTAGCGGGGGCTCCTAGCTCCTACAATGAGCAGTTCTTC
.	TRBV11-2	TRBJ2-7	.	CASSLAYEQYF	TGTGCCAGCAGCTTAGCGTACGAGCAGTACTTC
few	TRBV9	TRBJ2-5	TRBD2	CASSPRGTSGTQYF	TGTGCCAGCAGCCCCCGGGGGACTAGTGGGACCCAGTACTTC
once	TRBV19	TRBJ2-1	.	CASSPGVGQFF	TGTGCCAGTAGCCCAGGGGTGGGGCAGTTCTTC
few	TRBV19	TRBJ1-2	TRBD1	CASSVGTGPFYGYTF	TGTGCCAGTAGTGTCGGGACAGGCCCCTTCTATGGCTACACCTTC
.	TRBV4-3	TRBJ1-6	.	CASSQEASGAEPLHF	TGCGCCAGCAGCCAAGAAGCTTCAGGGGCCGAGCCCCTCCACTTT
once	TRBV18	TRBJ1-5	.	CASSRTAGPVNQPQHF	TGTGCCAGCTCACGAACCGCAGGCCCTGTTAATCAGCCCCAGCATTTT
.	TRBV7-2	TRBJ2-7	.	CASSLSASASYEQYF	TGTGCCAGCAGCTTATCGGCTAGCGCCTCCTACGAGCAGTACTTC
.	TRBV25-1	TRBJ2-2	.	CASSAAGTGELFF	TGTGCCAGCAGTGCGGCAGGGACCGGGGAGCTGTTTTTT
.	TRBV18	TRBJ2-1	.	CASSPPMGADEQFF	TGTGCCAGCTCACCACCGATGGGGGCCGATGAGCAGTTCTTC
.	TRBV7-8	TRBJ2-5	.	CASSLELVGGTQYF	TGTGCCAGCAGCTTAGAACTAGTCGGTGGGACCCAGTACTTC
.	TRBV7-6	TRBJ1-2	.	CASSNDAGSGYTF	TGTGCCAGCAGCAATGACGCCGGGTCTGGCTACACCTTC
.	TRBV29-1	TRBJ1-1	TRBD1	CSVTPGQAYTEAFF	TGCAGCGTGACACCGGGACAGGCGTACACTGAAGCTTTCTTT
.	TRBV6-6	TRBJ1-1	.	CASKPADSMNTEAFF	TGTGCCAGCAAACCAGCGGACAGCATGAACACTGAAGCTTTCTTT
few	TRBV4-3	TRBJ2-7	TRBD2	CASSPTASGGEYEQYF	TGCGCCAGCAGCCCCACCGCTAGCGGGGGTGAATACGAGCAGTACTTC
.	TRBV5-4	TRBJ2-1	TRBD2	CASSLTSGLNEQFF	TGTGCCAGCAGCTTGACTAGCGGGTTGAATGAGCAGTTCTTC
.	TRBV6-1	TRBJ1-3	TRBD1	CASSATGDSGNTIYF	TGTGCCAGCAGTGCTACAGGGGATTCTGGAAACACCATATATTTT
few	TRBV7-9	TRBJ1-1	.	CASSLIGAGEAFF	TGTGCCAGCAGCTTAATTGGGGCAGGTGAAGCTTTCTTT
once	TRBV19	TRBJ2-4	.	CASSIDNKNIQYF	TGTGCCAGTAGTATAGATAACAAAAACATTCAGTACTTC
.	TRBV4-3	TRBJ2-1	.	CASSPREHSEINEQFF	TGCGCCAGCAGCCCCCGGGAGCACTCGGAGATCAATGAGCAGTTCTTC